This T cell receptor beta chain stems from a study of cytomegalovirus exposure and HLA in healthy donors. Overall study findings and caveats: The study dropped some indistinguishable V segments, TRBV6-2 and TRBV6-3 among them. About 87% or about 30% of the time was how often most TCR beta V segments were productive, according to an earlier analysis.

As regards this clone: Antigen: not known.

The CDR3 contains 14 residues. Germline V gene sequence: CDR1 MNHNS, CDR2 SASEGT. V lost 7 bases to trimming and J lost 1 base; unmatched junction nucleotides: 5. While unrecorded immune exposures were likely, the donors were nominally healthy when sampled. The PCR ran on 60 Vbeta and 13 Jbeta primers. Here immunoSEQ multiplex PCR was the method, and the copy in TCRdb shows in-frame clones only, minus some. The sample lists some 70,000 clones, approximately 80% occurring once. The sample comprised PBMCs. This chain links TRBV6-1 with TRBJ1-2; TRBD1 matches 8 bases. The TCR originated in a man younger than 35 in good health and CMV-seropositive. CDR3 amino acids: CASIMDRVNYGYTF. CDR3 DNA: TGTGCCAGCATTATGGACAGGGTTAACTATGGCTACACCTTC.